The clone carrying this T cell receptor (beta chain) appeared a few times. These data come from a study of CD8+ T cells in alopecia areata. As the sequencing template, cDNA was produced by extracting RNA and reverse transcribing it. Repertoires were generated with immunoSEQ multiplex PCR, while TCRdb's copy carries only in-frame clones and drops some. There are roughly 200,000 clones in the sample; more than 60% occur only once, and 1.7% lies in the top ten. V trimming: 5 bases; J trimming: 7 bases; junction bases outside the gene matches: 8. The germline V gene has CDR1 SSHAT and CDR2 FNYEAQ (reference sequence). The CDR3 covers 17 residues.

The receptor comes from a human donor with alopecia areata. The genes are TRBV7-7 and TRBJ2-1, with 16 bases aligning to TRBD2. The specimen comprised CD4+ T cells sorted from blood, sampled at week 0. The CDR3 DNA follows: TGTGCCAGCAGCCCAACGGGACTAGCGGGGGGGCGGAATGAGCAGTTCTTC. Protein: CASSPTGLAGGRNEQFF.